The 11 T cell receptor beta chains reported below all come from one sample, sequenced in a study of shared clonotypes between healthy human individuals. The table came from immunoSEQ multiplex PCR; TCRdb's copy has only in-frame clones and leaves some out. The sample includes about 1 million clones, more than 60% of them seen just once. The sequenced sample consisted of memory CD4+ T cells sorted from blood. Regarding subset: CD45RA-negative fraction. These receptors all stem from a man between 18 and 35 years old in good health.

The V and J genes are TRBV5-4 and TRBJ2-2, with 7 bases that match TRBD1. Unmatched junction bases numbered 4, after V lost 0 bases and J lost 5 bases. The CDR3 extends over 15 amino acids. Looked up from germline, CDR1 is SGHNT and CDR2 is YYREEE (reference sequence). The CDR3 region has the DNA TGTGCCAGCAGCTTGGAGTACAGGGGAACCGGGGAGCTGTTTTTT. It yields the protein CASSLEYRGTGELFF. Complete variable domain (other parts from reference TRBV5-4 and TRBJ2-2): ETGVTQSPTHLIKTRGQQVTLRCSSQSGHNTVSWYQQALGQGPQFIFQYYREEENGRGNFPPRFSGLQFPNYSSELNVNALELDDSALYLCASSLEYRGTGELFFGEGSRLTVL.

The CDR3 DNA is TGTGCCTGGAGTGTGGGCAGGGGGGCCAAAAACATTCAGTACTTC. Amino acid sequence: CAWSVGRGAKNIQYF. V gene TRBV30 combines with J gene TRBJ2-4, with 7 positions matching TRBD1. The germline V gene has CDR1 GTSNPN and CDR2 SVGIG (reference sequence). The J segment lost 1 base and the V segment lost 0 bases, leaving 3 bases of the junction unmatched. The CDR3 length is 15 residues. Drawing the rest from reference TRBV30 and TRBJ2-4, the complete variable domain is SQTIHQWPATLVQPVGSPLSLECTVEGTSNPNLYWYRQAAGRGLQLLFYSVGIGQISSEVPQNLSASRPQDRQFILSSKKLLLSDSGFYLCAWSVGRGAKNIQYFGAGTRLSVL.

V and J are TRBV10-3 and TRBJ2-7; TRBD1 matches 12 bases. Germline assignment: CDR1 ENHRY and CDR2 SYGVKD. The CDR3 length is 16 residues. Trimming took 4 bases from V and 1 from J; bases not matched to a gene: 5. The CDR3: CAISARGQGASYEQYF. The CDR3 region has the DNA TGTGCCATCAGTGCTCGGGGACAGGGGGCTTCCTACGAGCAGTACTTC.

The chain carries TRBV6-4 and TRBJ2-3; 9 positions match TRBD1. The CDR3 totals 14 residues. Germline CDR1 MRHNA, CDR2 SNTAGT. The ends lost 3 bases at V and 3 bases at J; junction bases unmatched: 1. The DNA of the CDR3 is TGTGCCAGCAGTGAGGGACAGGGAACAGATACGCAGTATTTT. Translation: CASSEGQGTDTQYF.

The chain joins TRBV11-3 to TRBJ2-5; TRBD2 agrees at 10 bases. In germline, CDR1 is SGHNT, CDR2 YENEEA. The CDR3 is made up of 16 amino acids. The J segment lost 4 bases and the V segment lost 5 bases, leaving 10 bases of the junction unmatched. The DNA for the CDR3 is TGTGCCAGCAGCCTAGGGGCTAGCGGGGGTCGAGAGACCCAGTACTTC. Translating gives CASSLGASGGRETQYF.

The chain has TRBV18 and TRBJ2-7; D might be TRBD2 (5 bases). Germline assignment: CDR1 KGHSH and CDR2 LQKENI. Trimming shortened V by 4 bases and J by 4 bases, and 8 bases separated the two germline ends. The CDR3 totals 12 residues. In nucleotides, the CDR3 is TGTGCCAGCTCACAAACTAGTTACGAGCAGTACTTC. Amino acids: CASSQTSYEQYF. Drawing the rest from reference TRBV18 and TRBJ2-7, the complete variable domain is NAGVMQNPRHLVRRRGQEARLRCSPMKGHSHVYWYRQLPEEGLKFMVYLQKENIIDESGMPKERFSAEFPKEGPSILRIQQVVRGDSAAYFCASSQTSYEQYFGPGTRLTVT.

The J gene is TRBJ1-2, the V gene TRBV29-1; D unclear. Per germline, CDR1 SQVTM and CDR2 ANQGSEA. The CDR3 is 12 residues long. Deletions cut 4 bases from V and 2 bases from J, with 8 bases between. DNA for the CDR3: TGCAGCGTTGTTACAGCAAACTATGGCTACACCTTC. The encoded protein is CSVVTANYGYTF.

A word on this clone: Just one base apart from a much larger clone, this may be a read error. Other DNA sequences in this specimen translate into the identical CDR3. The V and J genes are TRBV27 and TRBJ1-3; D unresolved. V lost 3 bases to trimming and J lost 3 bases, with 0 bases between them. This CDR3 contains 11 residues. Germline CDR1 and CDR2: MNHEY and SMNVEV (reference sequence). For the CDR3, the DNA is TGTGCCAGCAGTTTTGGAAACACCATATATTTT. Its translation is CASSFGNTIYF.

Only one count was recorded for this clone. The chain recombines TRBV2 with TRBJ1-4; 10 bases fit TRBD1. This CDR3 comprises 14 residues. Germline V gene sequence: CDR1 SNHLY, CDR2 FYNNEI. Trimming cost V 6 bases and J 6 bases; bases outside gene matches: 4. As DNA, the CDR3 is TGTGCCAGCAGCCTGGACAGGGGGGATGAAAAACTGTTTTTT. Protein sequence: CASSLDRGDEKLFF. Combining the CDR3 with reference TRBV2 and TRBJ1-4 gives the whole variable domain EPEVTQTPSHQVTQMGQEVILRCVPISNHLYFYWYRQILGQKVEFLVSFYNNEISEKSEIFDDQFSVERPDGSNFTLKIRSTKLEDSAMYFCASSLDRGDEKLFFGSGTQLSVL.

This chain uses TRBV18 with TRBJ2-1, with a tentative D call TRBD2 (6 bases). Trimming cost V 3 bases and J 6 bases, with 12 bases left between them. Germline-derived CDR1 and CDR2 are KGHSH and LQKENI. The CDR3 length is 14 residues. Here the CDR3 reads CASSPDLAANEQFF. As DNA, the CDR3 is TGTGCCAGCTCACCCGACTTAGCGGCCAATGAGCAGTTCTTC.

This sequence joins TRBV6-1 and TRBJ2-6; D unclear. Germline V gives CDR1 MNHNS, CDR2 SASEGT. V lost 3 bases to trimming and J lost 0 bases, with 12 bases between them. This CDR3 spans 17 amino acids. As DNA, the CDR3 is TGTGCCAGCAGTGAGGGGAACAGAATCTCTGGGGCCAACGTCCTGACTTTC. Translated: CASSEGNRISGANVLTF.